Listed here are 19 T cell receptor beta chains from one sample, sequenced in a study of T cells after yellow fever vaccination (dated by TCRdb to between 2019 and 2020). Interpreted using the paper, the treatment or condition label stands for: live attenuated yellow fever vaccine strain. To prepare the library, 5' RACE was applied. Sequencing used an Illumina NovaSeq 6000. TCRdb reprocessed the public reads (quality trimming at Q25 with fastp, clone calling with MiXCR) and kept in-frame beta chains. Each CDR3 protein appears once, grouped with its most common genes and DNA. Across this sample there are some 160,000 distinct CDR3 sequences, with around 9% seen only once. The ten largest clones add up to approximately 35% of the sample. The sample in question was CD8+ T cells sorted from PBMCs, obtained 45 days after the yellow fever booster vaccination. The receptors were gathered from a man in his late teens or twenties who received the YFV17D yellow fever vaccine.

This chain connects TRBV6-2 or TRBV6-3 to TRBJ2-4; D could derive from TRBD1 or TRBD2 (5 bases each). Germline V CDR1 and CDR2: MNHEY, SVGEGT. V was pared by 0 bases and J by 8 bases, with 14 bases between. The CDR3 contains 15 residues. CDR3 DNA sequence: TGTGCCAGCAGTTACTCGGGGACCCCCCGGGACATTCAGTACTTC. Its translation: CASSYSGTPRDIQYF.

This clonotype occurred many times. CDR3 sequence reads: CASSAYTGGQETQYF. In DNA form, the CDR3 reads TGTGCCAGCAGTGCTTACACAGGGGGCCAAGAGACCCAGTACTTC. The chain couples TRBV6-1 to TRBJ2-5; 8 positions agree with TRBD1. V trimming: 4 bases; J trimming: 1 base; junction bases outside the gene matches: 5. There are 15 residues in the CDR3. Looked up from germline, CDR1 is MNHNS and CDR2 is SASEGT.

This clonotype was counted a few times. The genes are TRBV27 and TRBJ2-7, with D uncertain. This CDR3 has 12 amino acids. Germline-derived CDR1 and CDR2 are MNHEY and SMNVEV (reference sequence). V lost 4 bases and J lost 3, with 7 bases in between. The CDR3, as DNA: TGTGCCAGCAGTTCCGGGCTCTACGAGCAGTACTTC. The encoded protein is CASSSGLYEQYF.

This clonotype was recorded once. V and J are TRBV4-1 and TRBJ2-1, with 9 nucleotides matching TRBD1. The CDR3 length is 17 residues. CDR1 is MGHRA and CDR2 is YSYEKL in the germline V gene. J gave up 3 bases and V 4 bases, and 10 bases lay outside the gene matches. The DNA for the CDR3 is TGCGCCAGCAGCCCCATGCGGGGACAGGGAGACTACAATGAGCAGTTCTTC. This sequence encodes CASSPMRGQGDYNEQFF.

The chain combines TRBV4-2 with TRBJ1-4; D gene uncertain. The CDR3 totals 15 residues. CDR1 is LGHNA, CDR2 YNFKEQ, per germline. V lost 0 bases and J 7 bases, leaving 12 bases between the germline ends. As DNA, the CDR3 is TGTGCCAGCAGCCAAGAAAGATGGGTTAGTGAAAAACTGTTTTTT. It encodes CASSQERWVSEKLFF.

The V call is TRBV4-3, the J call TRBJ2-7; D is perhaps TRBD2 (5 bases). The germline CDR1 and CDR2 sequences are LGHNA and YSLEER. Trimming stripped 1 base from V and 0 bases from J, with 13 bases between. The CDR3 is 16 amino acids. The DNA of the CDR3 is TGCGCCAGCAGCCAAGCTTTCCCCGGGGACTCCTACGAGCAGTACTTC. Protein: CASSQAFPGDSYEQYF.

The chain links TRBV15 to TRBJ1-3, with D uncertain. Per the germline V gene, CDR1 is LNHNV and CDR2 is YYDKDF (reference sequence). This CDR3 has 15 residues. With 0 bases removed from V and 4 bases from J, the gap between germline ends came to 10 bases. CDR3 in amino acids: CATSRDRSYGNTIYF. CDR3 sequence (DNA): TGTGCCACCAGCAGAGACAGGTCTTACGGAAACACCATATATTTT.

This clonotype was observed a few times. The chain combines TRBV4-1 with TRBJ2-7, with a weak D call TRBD1 (7 bases). Looked up from germline, CDR1 is MGHRA and CDR2 is YSYEKL. The CDR3 consists of 14 residues. With 3 bases removed from V and 0 bases from J, the gap between germline ends came to 9 bases. This CDR3 is CASSQRDSSYEQYF. The CDR3, as DNA: TGCGCCAGCAGCCAGCGGGACAGCTCCTACGAGCAGTACTTC.

The chain has TRBV6-1 and TRBJ2-7; 7 bases match TRBD2. The germline CDR1 and CDR2 sequences are MNHNS and SASEGT. V gave up 6 bases and J gave up 2 bases; unmatched junction bases: 10. The CDR3 loop spans 15 amino acids. The chain's CDR3 is CASSPGGGPAYEQYF. The CDR3 DNA follows: TGTGCCAGCAGCCCTGGGGGAGGGCCCGCCTACGAGCAGTACTTC.

This clonotype showed up just a few times. This rearrangement joins TRBV6-5 to TRBJ2-2; 13 bases are a match to TRBD2. V trimming: 7 bases; J trimming: 0 bases; junction bases outside the gene matches: 5. This CDR3 spans 17 amino acids. Per the germline V gene, CDR1 is MNHEY and CDR2 is SVGAGI. CDR3 sequence (DNA): TGTGCCAGCAACCAGGGACTAGCGGGGTCGAACACCGGGGAGCTGTTTTTT. This translates into CASNQGLAGSNTGELFF.

J is TRBJ2-3 and V is TRBV9; D possibly corresponds to TRBD2 (6 bases). CDR3 size: 14 residues. V lost 0 bases and J 11 bases, leaving 16 bases between the germline ends. Germline CDR1 is SGDLS and CDR2 is YYNGEE. As DNA, the CDR3 is TGTGCCAGCAGCGTAGAAGGCGGGACTGGAGAGCAGTATTTT. This gives the protein CASSVEGGTGEQYF.

The chain has TRBV27 and TRBJ1-2, with a tentative D call TRBD1 (5 bases). V lost 8 bases to trimming and J lost 3 bases, with 10 bases between them. The CDR3 is made up of 12 amino acids. Germline CDR1 reads MNHEY; CDR2 reads SMNVEV (reference sequence). The CDR3 region has the DNA TGTGCCAGCGGCTGGGGGGACTATGGCTACACCTTC. Translation gives CASGWGDYGYTF.

V gene TRBV10-1 combines with J gene TRBJ2-3; D uncertain. The length of the CDR3 is 16 residues. CDR1 and CDR2 (germline): WNHNN, SYGVQD (reference sequence). V was cut by 1 base and J by 2 bases, with 13 bases left in between. CDR3 protein: CASSEYALRVTDTQYF. The CDR3 DNA sequence: TGCGCCAGCAGTGAGTATGCATTACGAGTCACAGATACGCAGTATTTT.

The J gene is TRBJ2-7, the V gene TRBV7-2; the D is unclear. Germline CDR1 is SGHTA and CDR2 is FQGNSA. The CDR3 runs to 14 residues. Trimming removed 4 bases from V and 1 base from J, with 11 bases in between. The CDR3 bases are TGTGCCAGCAGCTATCTTGGAGCTTCCTACGAGCAGTACTTC. Protein sequence: CASSYLGASYEQYF.

The CDR3 loop is CASSVGVMNTEAFF. CDR3 nucleotide sequence: TGTGCCAGCAGCGTGGGGGTAATGAACACTGAAGCTTTCTTT. The rearrangement links TRBV9 to TRBJ1-1; D may be TRBD1 (5 bases). This CDR3 comprises 14 residues. Looked up from germline, CDR1 is SGDLS and CDR2 is YYNGEE. V lost 2 bases to trimming and J lost 0 bases, with 8 bases between them.

The chain employs TRBV28 and TRBJ2-3; D gene ambiguous. The CDR3 is 14 amino acids. V was cut by 3 bases and J by 8 bases, with 15 bases left in between. Germline values: CDR1 MDHEN, CDR2 SYDVKM. CDR3 nucleotides: TGTGCCAGCAGTTTTCGAGGTTTAACGGGTACGCAGTATTTT. This sequence encodes CASSFRGLTGTQYF.

The chain combines TRBV6-2 or TRBV6-3 with TRBJ2-3, with D uncertain. V shed 5 bases and J shed 4 bases, with 13 bases lying between them. The CDR3 runs 14 residues. Germline CDR1 MNHEY, CDR2 SVGEGT. CDR3 DNA sequence: TGTGCCAGCAGTGACGGGCCCCCCGCAGATACGCAGTATTTT. Its protein is CASSDGPPADTQYF.

The table lists this clonotype with a few counts. This chain joins TRBV9 and TRBJ2-3, with a weak D call TRBD1 (7 bases). This CDR3 spans 14 amino acids. Germline V gene data show CDR1 as SGDLS and CDR2 as YYNGEE. The germline V and J ends were trimmed by 3 bases and 0 bases, with 8 bases remaining between them. The CDR3 DNA reads as TGTGCCAGCAGCGCAGGGGGGAGCACAGATACGCAGTATTTT. Its translation is CASSAGGSTDTQYF.

The gene calls are TRBV10-3 and TRBJ1-1; D remains ambiguous. Between the trimmed V and J ends, which lost 5 bases and 6 bases, there was a span of 10 bases. CDR3 length equals 12 residues. Germline V CDR1 and CDR2: ENHRY, SYGVKD. The CDR3 sequence is CAISPSGSEAFF. For the CDR3, the DNA is TGTGCCATCAGTCCTTCTGGGTCTGAAGCTTTCTTT.